This T cell receptor (beta chain) is from a study of human T cells and chemical hapten exposure. Unique molecular identifiers were attached to individual cDNA molecules within the library. Original processing methods: A typical sample had some 87,000 TCRs, with about 23,224 to 690,600 overall. TCRdb re-derived calls from the RACE reads in MiXCR, one entry per CDR3 protein. The authors' filters were not applied to this entry. The table lists some 330,000 distinct CDR3 sequences, around 5.5% of them singletons. Time point given: pre-sensitization, week 0. Described treatment: therapeutic diphenylcyclopropenone sensitization with weekly scalp DPC. On this clonotype itself: Its antigen is as yet unknown.

Overall study findings and caveats: Compared with pre-sensitization or healthy control sets, expanded TCRs clustered more. DPC sensitization left the count of TCRs above 1 in 1000 unchanged.

Trimming took off 2 bases at V and 5 bases at J, with 7 bases between the two ends. The CDR3 consists of 13 residues. Germline loops: CDR1 SNHLY, CDR2 FYNNEI. This specimen was whole blood, taken in connection with sensitization to the hapten diphenylcyclopropenone (DPC). This sequence originates from a woman in her late teens or twenties with alopecia areata. Some clones in this sample may be carry-over from other donors' samples. V gene TRBV2 combines with J gene TRBJ1-5; D call uncertain. CDR3 amino acids: CASSERRYQPQHF. The DNA for the CDR3 is TGTGCCAGCAGTGAAAGAAGGTATCAGCCCCAGCATTTT.